Described below is a single T cell receptor (beta chain) sequence and its context. Possible read error: a much larger clone is one base away. The authors made TCR beta cDNA from 500 ng total RNA with a constant-region primer. Amplification in three nested multiplex PCR rounds with slightly modified ARM-PCR gave rise to TCR beta libraries. Investigators reported that the first two PCR rounds, at 10 cycles each, used TRBV1-TRBV30 forward primers with a C-beta reverse primer. Each CDR3 protein gets one entry after TCRdb re-called the multiplex PCR reads with MiXCR. The sample consists of 80,000 or so distinct CDR3 sequences, approximately 69% of them appearing once. This CDR3 spans 11 amino acids. Germline V gives CDR1 SGHRS, CDR2 YFSETQ. Unsorted bulk tissue, about 18-31 mg of it, served as the source for co-extraction of RNA and DNA. The data derive from a study of tumor-infiltrating lymphocytes in primary liver carcinoma.

The sequence came from a man aged 35 to 55 with primary liver carcinoma and hepatitis B virus infection. V is TRBV5-1 and J is TRBJ2-5; D uncertain. The sequenced sample consisted of tumor-adjacent normal liver tissue. CDR3 region: CASSFGEAQYF. The CDR3 region has the DNA TGCGCCAGCAGCTTCGGAGAGGCCCAGTACTTC.